Listed here are 24 T cell receptor beta chains from one sample, sequenced in a study of T cells in Graves' hyperthyroidism and ophthalmopathy. The investigators amplified TCR beta CDR3 regions from RNA transcripts. The study used the HTBI primer set for a first-round RT-PCR of the TCR CDR3. TCRdb processed the multiplex PCR reads anew with MiXCR; each CDR3 protein has one entry. This table holds about 520,000 distinct CDR3 sequences, approximately 25% found once. The sample consisted of blood. All receptors derive from a woman aged 30 to 39 with Graves' ophthalmopathy.

V gene TRBV19 combines with J gene TRBJ2-2, with 10 nucleotides matching TRBD1. Germline V gene sequence: CDR1 LNHDA, CDR2 SQIVND (reference sequence). The CDR3 length is 17 residues. J gave up 7 bases and V 2 bases, and 10 bases lay outside the gene matches. The DNA for the CDR3 is TGTGCCAGTAGTATAATACCGGGACAGGGGTATAACGGGGAGCTGTTTTTT. It encodes CASSIIPGQGYNGELFF.

The gene calls are TRBV12-5 and TRBJ1-5, with TRBD1 matching 11 bases. V lost 2 bases and J lost 7; bases outside the gene matches: 7. Germline CDR1 LGHNT, CDR2 FRNRAP. This CDR3 region has 16 residues. CDR3 DNA: TGTGCTAGTGGTTTGCCGGGACAGGGGGTCCGGCAGCCCCAGCATTTT. It yields the protein CASGLPGQGVRQPQHF.

This clonotype has ten or more counts. The rearrangement uses TRBV5-1 and TRBJ1-2; maybe TRBD1 (5 bases). There are 17 residues in the CDR3. Trimming stripped 1 base from V and 8 bases from J, with 24 bases between. The germline gives CDR1 SGHRS, CDR2 YFSETQ. The CDR3 nucleotides are TGCGCCAGCAGCTTGTTAAGCGGTGTCGGGGGAGGGCACGGCTACACCTTC. Its translation is CASSLLSGVGGGHGYTF.

This clonotype was counted between two and nine times. This chain joins TRBV4-2 and TRBJ2-7; D possibly corresponds to TRBD2 (5 bases). Germline CDR1 reads LGHNA; CDR2 reads YNFKEQ. The CDR3 extends over 16 amino acids. Between the trimmed V and J ends, which lost 0 bases and 2 bases, there was a span of 14 bases. CDR3 amino acids: CASSQDSAAGAYEQYF. The CDR3 coding sequence is TGTGCCAGCAGCCAAGATTCGGCCGCGGGCGCCTACGAGCAGTACTTC.

This clonotype was seen just once. The chain is built from TRBV28 and TRBJ1-2; D uncertain. CDR1 is MDHEN and CDR2 is SYDVKM in the germline V gene. V was trimmed by 5 bases and J by 3 bases, leaving 16 bases between them. The CDR3 contains 15 residues. The CDR3 DNA reads TGTGCCAGCAGTCCCTCGGACCAGTTATACTATGGCTACACCTTC. It yields the protein CASSPSDQLYYGYTF.

The chain uses TRBV28 and TRBJ2-5, with D possibly being TRBD2 (7 bases). Germline V gene sequence: CDR1 MDHEN, CDR2 SYDVKM. There are 14 residues in the CDR3. V gave up 6 bases and J gave up 5 bases, with 16 bases separating them. This CDR3 reads CASSSPGGLETQYF. In DNA, the CDR3 is TGTGCCAGCAGCTCTCCGGGGGGCCTGGAGACCCAGTACTTC.

With regard to this clonotype: A much larger clone differs from this one at a single base, so this may be a read error. The chain joins TRBV12-3 or TRBV12-4 to TRBJ1-2; TRBD1 matches at 8 bases. This CDR3 region has 16 residues. Losses at the gene ends were 6 bases for V and 8 bases for J; bases not matched to a gene: 17. DNA of the CDR3: TGTGCCAGCAGGGGTAAGACAGGGGTTTCTCTAGGGGGCTACACCTTC. Residues: CASRGKTGVSLGGYTF.

There are many counts of this clonotype. The chain couples TRBV19 to TRBJ1-2; D call uncertain. Germline-derived CDR1 and CDR2 are LNHDA and SQIVND (reference sequence). This CDR3 has 13 residues. The V end was cut by 7 bases, the J end by 8 bases, with 17 bases between. The CDR3 spells CASTAGLFGGYTF. Written as DNA, the CDR3 is TGTGCCAGTACTGCAGGTCTTTTTGGCGGCTACACCTTC.

This rearrangement joins TRBV24-1 to TRBJ2-5; 7 nucleotides agree with TRBD1. The CDR3 runs to 14 residues. Germline assignment: CDR1 KGHDR and CDR2 SFDVKD. V lost 5 bases and J lost 1; bases outside the gene matches: 3. CDR3 nucleotide sequence: TGTGCCACCAGTGTAGGGACAGTCCAAGAGACCCAGTACTTC. This sequence encodes CATSVGTVQETQYF.

This clonotype was picked up many times. A much larger clone is a single base away; this may be a read error. This sequence joins TRBV3-1 and TRBJ1-2, with D tentatively TRBD1 (5 bases). This CDR3 spans 13 amino acids. V was trimmed by 5 bases and J by 3 bases, leaving 10 bases between them. Germline V gene sequence: CDR1 LGHDT, CDR2 YNNKEL (reference sequence). The CDR3 region has the DNA TGTGCCAGCAGCGCTAGGGACGACTATGGCTACACCTTC. This sequence encodes CASSARDDYGYTF.

This clonotype was observed at least ten times. V and J are TRBV6-5 and TRBJ1-2; 10 nucleotides align to TRBD1. The V gene end was trimmed by 6 bases and the J gene end by 8 bases; junction bases not matched to a gene: 12. CDR3 length: 15 amino acids. In germline, CDR1 is MNHEY, CDR2 SVGAGI. For the CDR3, the DNA is TGTGCCAGCAGACCTTCTCGACAGGGGGCCGGGGGCTACACCTTC. Its translation: CASRPSRQGAGGYTF.

The genes are TRBV5-1 and TRBJ1-2; D gene ambiguous. The CDR3 is made up of 13 amino acids. The germline V and J ends were trimmed by 4 bases and 4 bases, with 11 bases remaining between them. The germline CDR1 and CDR2 sequences are SGHRS and YFSETQ. CDR3 sequence reads: CASSVDWSYGYTF. The CDR3 region has the DNA TGCGCCAGCAGCGTAGACTGGAGCTATGGCTACACCTTC.

The genes are TRBV28 and TRBJ2-7; 10 bases match TRBD2. This CDR3 spans 14 amino acids. Germline values: CDR1 MDHEN, CDR2 SYDVKM. Unmatched junction bases numbered 4, after V lost 8 bases and J lost 0 bases. CDR3: CASLGTSVSYEQYF. As DNA, the CDR3 is TGTGCCAGCTTGGGGACTAGCGTCTCCTACGAGCAGTACTTC.

This clonotype was seen many times. The CDR3 spells CASINRYNTEAFF. CDR3 in DNA: TGTGCCAGCATCAACAGATATAACACTGAAGCTTTCTTT. The J gene is TRBJ1-1, the V gene TRBV6-1; D gene uncertain. V shed 7 bases and J shed 2 bases, with 11 bases lying between them. The CDR3 is 13 residues long. The germline V gene has CDR1 MNHNS and CDR2 SASEGT.

The V gene is TRBV30, the J gene TRBJ2-2; TRBD2 is a possible D gene (6 bases). The CDR3 is 14 amino acids. Germline V CDR1 and CDR2: GTSNPN, SVGIG (reference sequence). V lost 5 bases to trimming and J lost 1 base, with 11 bases between them. The CDR3 loop reads CAWRGTLNTGELFF. Written as DNA, the CDR3 is TGTGCCTGGCGCGGGACTTTGAACACCGGGGAGCTGTTTTTT.

This clonotype was seen at least ten times. V gene TRBV4-1 combines with J gene TRBJ2-5, with 11 bases that match TRBD1. V lost 3 bases to trimming and J lost 0 bases; unmatched junction nucleotides: 6. This CDR3 comprises 17 residues. Germline assignment: CDR1 MGHRA and CDR2 YSYEKL. The CDR3 is CASSQTPGQGDQETQYF. CDR3 sequence (DNA): TGCGCCAGCAGCCAGACGCCGGGACAGGGGGACCAAGAGACCCAGTACTTC.

This clonotype has a count of ten or more. The J gene is TRBJ1-2, the V gene TRBV19; no reliable D call. The CDR3 has 13 residues. Germline lookup yields CDR1 LNHDA and CDR2 SQIVND (reference sequence). The V and J ends lost 5 bases and 7 bases respectively, with 14 bases between them. The CDR3 coding sequence is TGTGCCAGTAGTCTAACCCCGGTTTCTGGCTACACCTTC. It is translated as CASSLTPVSGYTF.

The rearrangement uses TRBV27 and TRBJ1-3, with 7 nucleotides matching TRBD1. V trimming: 5 bases; J trimming: 4 bases; junction bases outside the gene matches: 11. The CDR3 is 16 residues long. Germline CDR1 and CDR2: MNHEY and SMNVEV (reference sequence). In nucleotides, the CDR3 is TGTGCCAGCAGTCCCCAGGGGACAGCGGGCGGAAACACCATATATTTT. It specifies CASSPQGTAGGNTIYF.

The V call is TRBV7-9, the J call TRBJ2-5, with TRBD1 identical over 11 bases. This CDR3 has 16 residues. V lost 5 bases to trimming and J lost 5 bases; unmatched junction nucleotides: 10. Germline CDR1 reads SEHNR; CDR2 reads FQNEAQ (reference sequence). CDR3 coding DNA: TGTGCCAGCAGCCCCCCCGGGACAGGGGGATCGGAGACCCAGTACTTC. Its protein product is CASSPPGTGGSETQYF.

This clonotype was found many times. V gene TRBV6-1 combines with J gene TRBJ1-2, with TRBD1 identical over 9 bases. CDR1 and CDR2 from the germline V gene are MNHNS and SASEGT. CDR3 length equals 14 residues. Trimming at V came to 7 bases and at J to 7 bases, leaving 10 bases not matched to a gene. The CDR3 here is CASTSAGTGSGYTF. CDR3 nucleotide sequence: TGTGCCAGCACCTCGGCGGGGACAGGGAGTGGCTACACCTTC.

This clonotype has just a few counts. This sequence joins TRBV28 and TRBJ1-2; the D is unclear. This CDR3 is built from 13 residues. Germline V gene data show CDR1 as MDHEN and CDR2 as SYDVKM. The V gene lost 7 bases and the J gene lost 3 bases, with 12 bases spanning the gap. In nucleotides, the CDR3 is TGTGCCAGCAATGGGCACGGAGACTATGGCTACACCTTC. This sequence encodes CASNGHGDYGYTF.

This clonotype was counted at least ten times. V gene TRBV6-1 combines with J gene TRBJ1-5; 9 nucleotides align to TRBD1. The CDR3 is made up of 15 amino acids. The ends lost 6 bases at V and 6 bases at J; junction bases unmatched: 9. Germline CDR1 is MNHNS and CDR2 is SASEGT. Written as DNA, the CDR3 is TGTGCCAGCAGCCCCCAACAGGGGGCCGGTCAGCCCCAGCATTTT. As protein: CASSPQQGAGQPQHF.

This clonotype was seen many times. The rearrangement links TRBV29-1 to TRBJ1-5; no clear D. Per the germline V gene, CDR1 is SQVTM and CDR2 is ANQGSEA. The CDR3 spans 13 residues. Trimming removed 1 base at V and 7 bases at J, with 11 bases between. CDR3: CSVEVVRGQPQHF. DNA of the CDR3: TGCAGCGTTGAAGTGGTGCGAGGGCAGCCCCAGCATTTT.

This sequence joins TRBV7-3 and TRBJ2-7; D could derive from TRBD1 or TRBD2 (5 bases each). The CDR3 totals 13 residues. CDR1 and CDR2 (germline): SGHTA, FQGTGA. Trimming left V 1 base short and J 5 bases short, with 9 bases between. The CDR3 DNA follows: TGTGCCAGCAGCTTAAACGGGGCCCACGAGCAGTACTTC. Protein product: CASSLNGAHEQYF.